This entry lists 10 T cell receptor beta chains sequenced from one sample in a study of blood T cell repertoires in COVID-19. Only in-frame clones appear in the TCRdb table, and some are missing; sequencing was by immunoSEQ multiplex PCR. The profile shows about 100,000 clones, approximately 90% of them singletons. Specimen: peripheral blood. These receptors were taken from a human donor with COVID-19, enrolled during active disease. The donor label of this sample is uncertain.

V gene TRBV5-6 combines with J gene TRBJ2-6; D is undetermined. The CDR3 spans 16 residues. Trimming took off 3 bases at V and 0 bases at J, with 10 bases between the two ends. The germline V gene encodes CDR1 SGHDT and CDR2 YYEEEE. CDR3 sequence reads: CASSSPGSSGANVLTF. In DNA, the CDR3 is TGTGCCAGCAGCTCTCCAGGTTCCTCTGGGGCCAACGTCCTGACTTTC.

This rearrangement joins TRBV4-1 to TRBJ2-7, with D hard to call. The germline CDR1 and CDR2 sequences are MGHRA and YSYEKL. The length of the CDR3 is 15 residues. V lost 0 bases, J lost 0 bases, and 9 bases lay in between. This CDR3 is CASSQDIRPSYEQYF. DNA for the CDR3: TGCGCCAGCAGCCAAGATATCAGGCCCTCCTACGAGCAGTACTTC.

V usage is TRBV6-1 and J usage is TRBJ1-5; D remains ambiguous. The CDR3 consists of 15 residues. Germline loops: CDR1 MNHNS, CDR2 SASEGT. V lost 3 bases, J lost 2 bases, and 11 bases lay in between. CDR3 region: CASSDLGVGNQPQHF. The CDR3 DNA follows: TGTGCCAGCAGTGATTTGGGCGTTGGCAATCAGCCCCAGCATTTT.

The J gene is TRBJ2-2, the V gene TRBV24-1; D perhaps matches TRBD2 (5 bases). V lost 3 bases and J 3 bases, leaving 16 bases between the germline ends. The CDR3 runs to 17 residues. Per the germline V gene, CDR1 is KGHDR and CDR2 is SFDVKD. DNA for the CDR3: TGTGCCACCAGTGATCAACCGGGGTCGTCTTACACCGGGGAGCTGTTTTTT. Residues: CATSDQPGSSYTGELFF.

This chain connects TRBV10-2 to TRBJ2-4, with 9 bases aligning to TRBD1. With V trimmed by 5 bases and J by 8 bases, 10 bases remained unmatched. The germline V gene has CDR1 WSHSY and CDR2 SAAADI. This CDR3 comprises 15 residues. The CDR3: CASSPFAGQGYIQYF. As DNA, the CDR3 is TGCGCCAGCAGTCCCTTCGCTGGACAGGGGTACATTCAGTACTTC.

This clone has just one count. J is TRBJ2-3 and V is TRBV19; 7 bases match TRBD1. Germline V lookup: CDR1 LNHDA, CDR2 SQIVND (reference sequence). The CDR3 loop spans 17 amino acids. With V trimmed by 5 bases and J by 4 bases, 15 bases remained unmatched. CDR3 DNA: TGTGCCAGTAGTGGGCGACAGGGAAGTGTGGTTGCAGATACGCAGTATTTT. It specifies CASSGRQGSVVADTQYF.

The rearrangement uses TRBV4-1 and TRBJ2-1; 10 nucleotides match TRBD2. CDR1 MGHRA and CDR2 YSYEKL come from the germline V gene. This CDR3 region has 15 residues. V was pared by 2 bases and J by 8 bases, with 6 bases of the junction left unmatched. CDR3 loop: CASSQNSGGMDEQFF. CDR3 nucleotide sequence: TGCGCCAGCAGCCAAAATAGCGGGGGGATGGATGAGCAGTTCTTC.

The CDR3: CASSRRSGTPLSTDTQYF. The CDR3 DNA follows: TGCGCCAGCAGTAGACGCTCAGGGACTCCTCTTAGCACAGATACGCAGTATTTT. The chain joins TRBV4-1 to TRBJ2-3, with a weak D call TRBD2 (6 bases). Germline CDR1 is MGHRA and CDR2 is YSYEKL. The V end lost 6 bases, the J end lost 0 bases, and 22 bases lay between the germline ends. This CDR3 is 18 amino acids long.

The gene calls are TRBV10-3 and TRBJ1-1; maybe TRBD1 (6 bases). The V and J ends lost 6 bases and 0 bases respectively, with 11 bases between them. The CDR3 sequence is 14 residues long. Germline CDR1 and CDR2: ENHRY and SYGVKD. The CDR3 sequence: CAIRPGQLNTEAFF. The CDR3 DNA is TGTGCCATCAGGCCAGGACAGTTGAACACTGAAGCTTTCTTT.

V usage is TRBV5-1 and J usage is TRBJ1-3; 9 bases align to TRBD1. This CDR3 comprises 16 residues. Germline V gives CDR1 SGHRS, CDR2 YFSETQ. The V gene end was trimmed by 2 bases and the J gene end by 1 base; junction bases not matched to a gene: 4. The CDR3 reads CASSFFGTGSGNTIYF. The CDR3 DNA reads TGCGCCAGCAGCTTCTTCGGGACAGGGTCTGGAAACACCATATATTTT. Full variable domain (missing parts from reference TRBV5-1 and TRBJ1-3): KAGVTQTPRYLIKTRGQQVTLSCSPISGHRSVSWYQQTPGQGLQFLFEYFSETQRNKGNFPGRFSGRQFSNSRSEMNVSTLELGDSALYLCASSFFGTGSGNTIYFGEGSWLTVV.